The present T cell receptor beta chain was sequenced within a study of T cells in Graves' hyperthyroidism and ophthalmopathy (dated by TCRdb to the late 2010s). At the level of the whole study: Peripheral blood samples were taken at initial diagnosis, before any treatment was given. To identify distinguishing TCR V-J signatures, a discovery cohort of around 100 patients was used, comprising 43 with Graves' ophthalmopathy and under 60 with stable Graves' hyperthyroidism. Prospective prediction of ophthalmopathy was tested in an independent validation cohort consisting of about 19 hyperthyroidism patients and about 17 patients who later progressed to ophthalmopathy. The 100 discovery patients were randomly divided into training and test sets at a 7:3 ratio. Thyroid tissue and blood T-cell repertoires from over 5 Graves' hyperthyroidism patients were also compared in the study. Following sampling, methimazole starting at 30 mg daily was given to hyperthyroidism patients, and high-dose intravenous methylprednisolone was given to ophthalmopathy patients. According to the paper, TCR Vbeta CDR3 sequencing was carried out on over 130 peripheral blood samples, which came from 40 to 45 ophthalmopathy, 75 to 80 hyperthyroidism and roughly 17 progressor patients.

The TCR beta CDR3 regions were amplified from RNA transcripts. A first-round RT-PCR of the TCR CDR3 used the HTBI primer set with the Qiagen OneStep RT-PCR kit. The libraries were constructed in a second round of multiplex PCR and then size-selected and purified. Paired-end sequencing of the libraries was performed with 100 bp reads on an Illumina HiSeq2000. Regarding the original processing steps: SOAPnuke was used to process the raw data, removing reads that contained adapters or uncalled bases, had a mean Phred below 15, or lacked an exact match to the constant primer or identifier. COPE v1.2.5 was used to merge the high-quality paired reads, and each unique nucleotide sequence was defined as a clonotype. MiTCR v1.1 was used to align the clonotypes against IMGT TRBV, TRBD and TRBJ reference segments. The analysis was restricted to V-J combinations with a frequency above 0.0001, which together covered 98% to 99.2% of the repertoires. A TCS score was defined as the ratio between F50 (clonal expansion) and ExV (chaos), using BLOSUM62-based TCRdist between CDR3 peptides within each V-J. Welch's t-statistics and random forest reduced some 510 V-J features to about 13, which were used in a naive Bayes classifier (R e1071). Thyroid-blood repertoire similarity was quantified with the Morisita-Horn index. TCRdb reprocessed the public reads (quality trimming at Q25 with fastp, clone calling with MiXCR) and kept in-frame beta chains. Under each unique CDR3 protein, matching rows form one entry showing the most common genes and DNA. It is TCRdb's table, rather than the study itself, that gives the V and J calls and clone size. Present in this sample are hundreds of thousands of distinct CDR3 sequences, approximately 40% of which were seen just once. The top ten hold approximately 8.7% of the sample.

A note on this clonotype: Its antigen is currently not known. Base-call qualities are not available, and no considerably larger clone is one nucleotide away.

In the germline V gene, CDR1 corresponds to SGDLS and CDR2 to YYNGEE. Trimming leaves V shorter by 3 bases and J shorter by 0 bases, with the junction holding 8 bases beyond the gene matches. There are 16 amino acids in the CDR3, from cysteine to phenylalanine inclusive. Only the CDR3 DNA is retained, 48 bases long and in frame from the first base. The investigation overall reported the following: A 13 V-J signature model separated ophthalmopathy from stable hyperthyroidism, with approximately 87% sensitivity and 81% to 82% specificity in cross-validation and 80%/75% in testing. No statistical method was used to fix the sample size in advance, and group allocation was not hidden from the investigators. In validation, progression to ophthalmopathy was predicted by the model with nearly 71% sensitivity and roughly 76% specificity, a median of approximately 7.1 months before onset. Blood samples also contained most of the expanded thyroid clonotypes (frequency above 0.001), which suggests that blood repertoires may reflect thyroid immune responses.

Graves' hyperthyroidism was defined as stable when no progression to ophthalmopathy occurred over 18 months of follow-up. The hyperthyroidism patients were between 18 and 65 years old and newly diagnosed, with a disease duration of less than 2 months. Any patient with an uncontrolled infection, another autoimmune disease, pregnancy or lactation was excluded. Clinical symptoms, serum thyroxine and TRAb, thyroid ultrasound, and orbital computed tomography formed the basis for the diagnoses. Ficoll-Paque density gradient centrifugation was used to isolate PBMCs from about 9.4 ml of fresh peripheral blood. Trizol reagent was used to extract total RNA, and RNA quality was then checked on an Agilent 2100 Bioanalyzer.

Source material: blood. The TCR sequence derives from a man between 18 and 29 years old with Graves' hyperthyroidism. This chain is built from TRBV9 and TRBJ1-1; the central 7 bases match TRBD1. The CDR3 reads as follows: CASSAQATGVNTEAFF. The nucleotide sequence is TGTGCCAGCAGCGCCCAAGCCACAGGGGTGAACACTGAAGCTTTCTTT.